This T cell receptor (beta chain) was documented in a study of T cell changes during pregnancy in multiple sclerosis. This CDR3 region has 14 residues. V dropped 5 bases and J dropped 4 bases, with 15 bases sitting between them. Per germline, CDR1 SGHRS and CDR2 YFSETQ. Profiled with immunoSEQ multiplex PCR; TCRdb holds only in-frame clones, not every one. The sample has more than 85,000 clones, just over 90% seen once. The input for sequencing was peripheral blood, taken in the second trimester of pregnancy. The receptor's source is a female donor with multiple sclerosis, enrolled in a pregnancy study. The chain couples TRBV5-1 to TRBJ2-5; D is unresolved. The CDR3 DNA is TGCGCCAGCAGACCGGGTCCTTCCCTAGAGACCCAGTACTTC. Its translation is CASRPGPSLETQYF.